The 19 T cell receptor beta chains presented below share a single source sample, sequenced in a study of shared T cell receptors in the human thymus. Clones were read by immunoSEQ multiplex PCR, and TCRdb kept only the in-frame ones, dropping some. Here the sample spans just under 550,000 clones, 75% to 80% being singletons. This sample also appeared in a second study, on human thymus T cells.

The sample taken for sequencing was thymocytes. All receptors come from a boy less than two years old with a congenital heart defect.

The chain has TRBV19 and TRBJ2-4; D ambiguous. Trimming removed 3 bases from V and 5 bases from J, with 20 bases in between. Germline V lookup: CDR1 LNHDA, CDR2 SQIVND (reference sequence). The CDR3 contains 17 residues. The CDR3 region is CASSIPPRLVAENIQYF. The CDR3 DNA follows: TGTGCCAGTAGTATCCCCCCCCGCCTGGTGGCCGAAAACATTCAGTACTTC. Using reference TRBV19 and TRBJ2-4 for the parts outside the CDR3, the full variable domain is DGGITQSPKYLFRKEGQNVTLSCEQNLNHDAMYWYRQDPGQGLRLIYYSQIVNDFQKGDIAEGYSVSREKKESFPLTVTSAQKNPTAFYLCASSIPPRLVAENIQYFGAGTRLSVL.

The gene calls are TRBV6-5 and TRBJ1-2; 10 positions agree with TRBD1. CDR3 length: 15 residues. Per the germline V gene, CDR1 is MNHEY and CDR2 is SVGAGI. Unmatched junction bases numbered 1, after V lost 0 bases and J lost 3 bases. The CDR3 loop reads CASSYSGQGDYGYTF. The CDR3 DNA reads TGTGCCAGCAGTTACTCCGGACAGGGGGACTATGGCTACACCTTC.

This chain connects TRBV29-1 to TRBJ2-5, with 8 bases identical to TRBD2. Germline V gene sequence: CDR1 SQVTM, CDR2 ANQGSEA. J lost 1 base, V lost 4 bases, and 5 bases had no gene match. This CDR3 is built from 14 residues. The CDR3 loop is CSVAGGWGQETQYF. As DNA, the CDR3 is TGCAGCGTTGCGGGGGGGTGGGGCCAAGAGACCCAGTACTTC.

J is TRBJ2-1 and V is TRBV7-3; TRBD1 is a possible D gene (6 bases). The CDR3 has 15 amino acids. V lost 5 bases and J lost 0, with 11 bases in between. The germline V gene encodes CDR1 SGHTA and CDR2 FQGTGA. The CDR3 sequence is CASSPGHASYNEQFF. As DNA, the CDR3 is TGTGCCAGCAGCCCGGGACATGCCTCCTACAATGAGCAGTTCTTC.

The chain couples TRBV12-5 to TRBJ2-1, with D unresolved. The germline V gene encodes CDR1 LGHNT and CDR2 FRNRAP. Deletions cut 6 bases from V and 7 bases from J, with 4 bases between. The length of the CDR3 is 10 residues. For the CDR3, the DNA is TGTGCTAGTGGCAAAAATGAGCAGTTCTTC. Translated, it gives CASGKNEQFF.

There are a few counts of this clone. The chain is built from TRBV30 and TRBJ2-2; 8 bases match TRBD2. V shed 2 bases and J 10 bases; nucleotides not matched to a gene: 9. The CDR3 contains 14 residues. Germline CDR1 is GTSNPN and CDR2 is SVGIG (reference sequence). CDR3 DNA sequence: TGTGCCTGGAGTCCCGGGACTAGTTATGAGGAGCTGTTTTTT. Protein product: CAWSPGTSYEELFF.

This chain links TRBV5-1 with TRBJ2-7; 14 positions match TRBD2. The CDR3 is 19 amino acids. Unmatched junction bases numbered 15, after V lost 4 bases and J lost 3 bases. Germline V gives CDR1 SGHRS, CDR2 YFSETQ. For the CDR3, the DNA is TGCGCCAGCAGCCCCGGGACTAGCGGGAGTTCGGTACCCCTCTACGAGCAGTACTTC. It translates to CASSPGTSGSSVPLYEQYF.

The CDR3 nucleotides are TGTGCCACCGATAACCAGGGGCAAGGGCCCCAGCATTTT. Amino acids: CATDNQGQGPQHF. The chain combines TRBV15 with TRBJ1-5, with D perhaps matching TRBD1 (6 bases). V was shortened by 8 bases and J by 9 bases, with 17 bases between the two germline ends. The CDR3 is made up of 13 amino acids. Germline CDR1 is LNHNV and CDR2 is YYDKDF (reference sequence).

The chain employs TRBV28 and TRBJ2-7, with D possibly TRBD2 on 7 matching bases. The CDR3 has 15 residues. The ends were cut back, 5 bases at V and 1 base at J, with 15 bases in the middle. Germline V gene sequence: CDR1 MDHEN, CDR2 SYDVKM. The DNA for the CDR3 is TGTGCCAGCAGTGGAAGGGGGGGGCTATCCTACGAGCAGTACTTC. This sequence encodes CASSGRGGLSYEQYF.

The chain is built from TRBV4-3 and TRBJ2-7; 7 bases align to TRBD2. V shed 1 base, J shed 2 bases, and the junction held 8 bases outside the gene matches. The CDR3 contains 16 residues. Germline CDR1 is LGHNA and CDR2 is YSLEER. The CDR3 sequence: CASSQGRASGPYEQYF. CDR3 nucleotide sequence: TGCGCCAGCAGCCAAGGGCGGGCTAGCGGCCCCTACGAGCAGTACTTC.

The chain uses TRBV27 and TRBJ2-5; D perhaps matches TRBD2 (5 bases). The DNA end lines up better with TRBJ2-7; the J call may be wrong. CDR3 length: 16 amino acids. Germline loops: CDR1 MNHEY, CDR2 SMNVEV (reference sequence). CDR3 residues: CASGRRPGPVSYEQYF. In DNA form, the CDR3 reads TGTGCCAGCGGGAGACGCCCAGGACCCGTTTCCTACGAGCAGTACTTC.

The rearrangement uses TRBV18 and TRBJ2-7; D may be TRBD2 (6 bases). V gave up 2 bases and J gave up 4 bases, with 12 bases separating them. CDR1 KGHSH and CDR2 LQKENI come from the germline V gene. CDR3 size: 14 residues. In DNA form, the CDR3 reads TGTGCCAGCTCACCATACGGGACTCCGTACGAGCAGTACTTC. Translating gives CASSPYGTPYEQYF.

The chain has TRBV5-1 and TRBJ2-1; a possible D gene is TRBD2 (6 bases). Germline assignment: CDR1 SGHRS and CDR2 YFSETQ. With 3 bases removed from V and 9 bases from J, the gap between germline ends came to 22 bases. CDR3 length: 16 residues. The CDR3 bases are TGCGCCAGCAGCTCGCAGACTAGACTCTCTCAGAGTGAGCAGTTCTTC. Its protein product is CASSSQTRLSQSEQFF.

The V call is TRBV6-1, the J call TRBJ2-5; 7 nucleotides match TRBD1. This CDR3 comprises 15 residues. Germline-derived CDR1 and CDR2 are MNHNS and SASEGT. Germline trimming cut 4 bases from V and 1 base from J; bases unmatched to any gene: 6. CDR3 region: CASSAERTGQETQYF. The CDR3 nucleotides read TGTGCCAGCAGTGCGGAGCGGACAGGCCAAGAGACCCAGTACTTC.

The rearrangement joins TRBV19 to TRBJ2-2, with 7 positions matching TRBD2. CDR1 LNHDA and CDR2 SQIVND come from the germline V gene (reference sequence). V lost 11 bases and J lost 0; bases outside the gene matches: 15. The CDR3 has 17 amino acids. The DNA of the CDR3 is TGTGCCTGCCCTCACCCCACTAGCGCCGCGAACACCGGGGAGCTGTTTTTT. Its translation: CACPHPTSAANTGELFF.

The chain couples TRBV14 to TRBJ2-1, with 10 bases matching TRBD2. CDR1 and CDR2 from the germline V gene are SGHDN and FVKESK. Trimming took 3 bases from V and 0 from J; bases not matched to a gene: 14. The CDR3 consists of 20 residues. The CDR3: CASSHYLPPLAGASYNEQFF. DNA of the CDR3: TGTGCCAGCAGCCATTATTTACCCCCCCTAGCGGGGGCCTCCTACAATGAGCAGTTCTTC.

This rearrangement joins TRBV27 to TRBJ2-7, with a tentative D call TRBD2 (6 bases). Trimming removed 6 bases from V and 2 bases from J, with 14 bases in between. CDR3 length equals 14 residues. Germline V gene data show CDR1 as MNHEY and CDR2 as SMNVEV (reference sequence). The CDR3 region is CASSPGGLAYEQYF. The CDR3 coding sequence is TGTGCCAGCAGCCCCGGAGGGCTGGCCTACGAGCAGTACTTC.

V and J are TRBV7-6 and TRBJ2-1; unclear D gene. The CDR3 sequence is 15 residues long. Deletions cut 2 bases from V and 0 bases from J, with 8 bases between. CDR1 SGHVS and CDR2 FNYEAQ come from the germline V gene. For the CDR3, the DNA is TGTGCCAGCAGCTTACTGGCTAGCTCCTACAATGAGCAGTTCTTC. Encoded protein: CASSLLASSYNEQFF.

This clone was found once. The CDR3 nucleotides read TGTGCCAGCAGCTTGGACGGACAGGATGAGGCTGGGTACGAGCAGTACTTC. Translation gives CASSLDGQDEAGYEQYF. The chain is built from TRBV5-8 and TRBJ2-7; 7 bases line up with TRBD1. The CDR3 totals 17 residues. Germline V gene lookup returns CDR1 SGHTS and CDR2 YDEGEE. V lost 0 bases to trimming and J lost 4 bases; unmatched junction nucleotides: 13.